Presented here are 8 T cell receptor beta chains from one specimen sequenced in a study of tumor-infiltrating lymphocytes in primary liver carcinoma. Using a constant-region primer together with ProtoScript II reverse transcriptase, TCR beta cDNA was made from about 500 ng of total RNA. Each TCR beta library was derived from three nested multiplex PCR rounds that employed slightly modified ARM-PCR. Both of the initial two PCR rounds ran for 10 cycles and employed TRBV1-TRBV30 forward primers alongside a C-beta reverse primer. MiXCR, run by TCRdb on the multiplex PCR reads, gives a single entry per CDR3 protein. The table records roughly 70,000 distinct CDR3 sequences, about 65% of them present only once. Between about 19 and 34 mg of unsorted bulk tissue served as the source from which RNA and DNA were co-extracted. What was sequenced was liver tumor tissue from sampling region 4. Subset reported: tumor region T4, right-lateral pole. The receptors were gathered from a man aged 35 to 55 with primary liver carcinoma and hepatitis B virus infection.

In regard to this clonotype: One junction end disagrees with the germline gene, perhaps due to a read error. The chain joins TRBV24-1 to TRBJ2-6, with 11 bases aligning to TRBD1. CDR1 and CDR2 (germline): KGHDR, SFDVKD. The CDR3 runs 18 residues. The CDR3 region is CATSGTGQGDSGTNVLTF. CDR3 nucleotide sequence: TGTGCCACCAGTGGTACGGGACAGGGGGACTCTGGGACCAACGTCCTGACTTTC.

This chain uses TRBV25-1 with TRBJ1-6; no clear D gene. The germline V gene encodes CDR1 MGHDK and CDR2 SYGVNS. V was clipped by 1 base and J by 7 bases, with 11 bases between them. The CDR3 consists of 15 residues. In DNA form, the CDR3 reads TGTGCCAGCAGTGAATTAGAGGGCATAAATTCACCCCTCCACTTT. This codes for CASSELEGINSPLHF.

Note on this clonotype: One junction end does not reproduce the germline sequence, and a read error may be involved. This chain connects TRBV5-6 to TRBJ1-1; D is undetermined. This CDR3 is 13 amino acids long. Germline CDR1 is SGHDT and CDR2 is YYEEEE. The CDR3 DNA sequence: TGTGCCAGCAGCTTTTCGGATCGACCTGAAACTTTCTTT. Translated, it gives CASSFSDRPETFF.

This clonotype was picked up many times. The chain joins TRBV7-8 to TRBJ1-4; no firm D call. Looked up from germline, CDR1 is SGHVS and CDR2 is FQNEAQ. CDR3 length: 14 residues. Between the trimmed V and J ends, which lost 2 bases and 5 bases, there was a span of 9 bases. As DNA, the CDR3 is TGTGCCAGCAGCTTATGGCGAGGAAATGAAAAACTGTTTTTT. Protein product: CASSLWRGNEKLFF.

Regarding this clonotype: Mismatch with germline at one junction end may stem from a read error. V is TRBV7-9 and J is TRBJ2-7, with 9 bases identical to TRBD1. CDR1 and CDR2 from the germline V gene are SEHNR and FQNEAQ (reference sequence). The CDR3 extends over 14 amino acids. The CDR3 nucleotides read TGTGTCAGCAGGCCCGGGACAGGGTCCTACGAGCACTACTTC. Its translation: CVSRPGTGSYEHYF.

About this clonotype: An end of the junction does not agree with germline; a read error may underlie this. The chain links TRBV11-2 to TRBJ2-2, with TRBD2 identical over 7 bases. Germline lookup yields CDR1 SGHAT and CDR2 FQNNGV. This CDR3 is 15 amino acids long. CDR3 protein: CVSSPSRGVIGEPFF. CDR3 coding DNA: TGTGTCAGCAGCCCCAGTCGGGGGGTAATCGGGGAGCCGTTTTTT.

This clonotype was detected ten times or more. The chain recombines TRBV10-3 with TRBJ1-1; 7 nucleotides line up with TRBD1. The V gene's germline CDR1 is ENHRY and CDR2 SYGVKD. Germline trimming cut 6 bases from V and 0 bases from J; bases unmatched to any gene: 10. This CDR3 has 16 residues. This CDR3 reads CAIRGRSQGLNTEAFF. The CDR3, as DNA: TGTGCCATCAGGGGGAGGTCACAGGGGTTGAACACTGAAGCTTTCTTT.

J is TRBJ2-3 and V is TRBV11-2; no definite D call. Per germline, CDR1 SGHAT and CDR2 FQNNGV. This CDR3 spans 12 amino acids. CDR3 residues: CVRSASADTQYF. The CDR3 region has the DNA TGTGTCAGAAGCGCCAGCGCAGATACGCAGTATTTT.